One and the same sample provided the 12 T cell receptor beta chains below, sequenced in a study of blood T cell repertoires in COVID-19. Method: immunoSEQ multiplex PCR; TCRdb's copy keeps in-frame clones and lacks some. The sample contains 250,000 to 300,000 clones, approximately 90% of which appear only once. The sequenced sample consisted of PBMCs or T cells enriched from blood (not recorded which). All receptors come from a woman in her twenties or thirties who had recovered from COVID-19.

This chain connects TRBV7-8 to TRBJ1-5; 11 bases align to TRBD1. The V segment lost 5 bases and the J segment 7 bases; nucleotides outside the gene matches: 4. Germline CDR1 and CDR2: SGHVS and FQNEAQ. The CDR3 loop spans 14 amino acids. In nucleotides, the CDR3 is TGTGCCAGCAGCCCGGACAGGGGGCACCAGCCCCAGCATTTT. Translating it yields CASSPDRGHQPQHF.

This chain joins TRBV28 and TRBJ2-3; D gene unclear. Germline loops: CDR1 MDHEN, CDR2 SYDVKM. V shed 6 bases and J shed 2 bases, with 12 bases lying between them. The CDR3 spans 14 residues. Here the CDR3 DNA reads TGTGCCAGCAGCGAGGATAGAGACACAGATACGCAGTATTTT. Translation: CASSEDRDTDTQYF.

This chain links TRBV9 with TRBJ1-1; no clear D. CDR1 is SGDLS and CDR2 is YYNGEE in the germline V gene. This CDR3 comprises 15 residues. Trimming left V 0 bases short and J 0 bases short, with 9 bases between. Here the CDR3 reads CASSVDPGMNTEAFF. The CDR3 region has the DNA TGTGCCAGCAGCGTAGATCCGGGAATGAACACTGAAGCTTTCTTT.

V is TRBV11-2 and J is TRBJ1-5, with 9 bases matching TRBD1. V lost 4 bases, J lost 4 bases, and 2 bases stayed unmatched. The germline CDR1 and CDR2 sequences are SGHAT and FQNNGV. The CDR3 has 14 residues. The CDR3: CASSSGTGNQPQHF. Here the CDR3 DNA reads TGTGCCAGCAGCTCCGGGACAGGGAATCAGCCCCAGCATTTT.

The chain carries TRBV4-3 and TRBJ1-1, with 8 bases identical to TRBD1. The junction had 12 bases not matched to a gene; V was cut back by 0 bases and J by 3 bases. CDR1 and CDR2 from the germline V gene are LGHNA and YSLEER. CDR3 size: 18 residues. The CDR3 sequence is CASSQDFAAGGRDTEAFF. DNA for the CDR3: TGCGCCAGCAGCCAAGATTTCGCTGCAGGGGGCCGGGACACTGAAGCTTTCTTT.

For the CDR3, the DNA is TGTGCCTGGAGTGCTTCCACAGGGGAGACCCAGTACTTC. Translation: CAWSASTGETQYF. This sequence joins TRBV30 and TRBJ2-5, with D maybe TRBD1 (6 bases). Per the germline V gene, CDR1 is GTSNPN and CDR2 is SVGIG (reference sequence). V lost 1 base to trimming and J lost 5 bases, with 11 bases between them. There are 13 residues in the CDR3.

The chain has TRBV27 and TRBJ1-6; D remains unclear. The V end was cut by 6 bases, the J end by 2 bases, with 14 bases between. The CDR3 is 16 amino acids. The germline CDR1 and CDR2 sequences are MNHEY and SMNVEV (reference sequence). The CDR3 coding sequence is TGTGCCAGCAGCCCTGAAAGGACTACCTATAATTCACCCCTCCACTTT. Its protein product is CASSPERTTYNSPLHF.

The genes are TRBV7-6 and TRBJ1-1; no clear D. Germline V CDR1 and CDR2: SGHVS, FNYEAQ. V lost 5 bases, J lost 6 bases, and 16 bases lay in between. The CDR3 is 14 residues long. CDR3 protein: CASSPGRDHPEAFF. The CDR3 DNA reads TGTGCCAGCAGCCCGGGGAGGGATCACCCTGAAGCTTTCTTT. The full variable domain, completed using reference TRBV7-6 and TRBJ1-1, is GAGVSQSPRYKVTKRGQDVALRCDPISGHVSLYWYRQALGQGPEFLTYFNYEAQQDKSGLPNDRFSAERPEGSISTLTIQRTEQRDSAMYRCASSPGRDHPEAFFGQGTRLTVV.

The chain is built from TRBV29-1 and TRBJ2-3; 10 positions match TRBD2. CDR3 length: 16 residues. V shed 4 bases, J shed 5 bases, and the junction held 12 bases outside the gene matches. CDR1 and CDR2 from the germline V gene are SQVTM and ANQGSEA. In nucleotides, the CDR3 is TGCAGCGTTGGGTCGAGCGGGAGGGCCCGGAGAGATACGCAGTATTTT. Its translation: CSVGSSGRARRDTQYF.

This sequence joins TRBV24-1 and TRBJ2-7, with TRBD2 as a possible D gene (6 bases). The CDR3 has 14 amino acids. CDR1 is KGHDR and CDR2 is SFDVKD in the germline V gene. Between the trimmed V and J ends, which lost 8 bases and 2 bases, there was a span of 15 bases. CDR3 in amino acids: CATKTRREAYEQYF. The CDR3 region has the DNA TGTGCCACCAAAACTAGGAGGGAAGCCTACGAGCAGTACTTC.

This clone was recorded once. The genes are TRBV18 and TRBJ2-1; 11 nucleotides agree with TRBD2. V lost 0 bases and J lost 6; bases outside the gene matches: 1. There are 15 residues in the CDR3. The V gene's germline CDR1 is KGHSH and CDR2 LQKENI. CDR3 DNA sequence: TGTGCCAGCTCACCACCTACTAGCGGGGGCAATGAGCAGTTCTTC. As protein: CASSPPTSGGNEQFF.

The V gene is TRBV27, the J gene TRBJ1-6, with 10 bases that match TRBD1. This CDR3 is built from 15 residues. The germline gives CDR1 MNHEY, CDR2 SMNVEV (reference sequence). Germline trimming cut 7 bases from V and 10 bases from J; bases unmatched to any gene: 10. CDR3 amino acids: CASKLDRGLGSPLHF. The CDR3 nucleotides are TGTGCCAGCAAATTAGACAGGGGGCTTGGGTCACCCCTCCACTTT.